This T cell receptor beta chain was sequenced for a study of OX40 agonist ivuxolimab in advanced cancers. Method: immunoSEQ multiplex PCR; TCRdb's copy keeps in-frame clones and lacks some. The data show tens of thousands of clones, more than 80% seen once. CDR1 is SGHNT and CDR2 is YYREEE in the germline V gene (reference sequence). Trimming at V came to 6 bases and at J to 4 bases, leaving 6 bases not matched to a gene. CDR3 length: 14 amino acids. The material was CD4+ or CD8+ T cells sorted from blood, obtained in a trial of the OX40 agonist ivuxolimab. This sequence was found in an adult with an advanced solid tumor such as melanoma, head and neck, liver or kidney cancer. This rearrangement joins TRBV5-4 to TRBJ2-5; 10 bases map to TRBD1. The CDR3 region has the DNA TGTGCCAGCACCAAGGACAGGGGGGCAGAGACCCAGTACTTC. Amino acids: CASTKDRGAETQYF.